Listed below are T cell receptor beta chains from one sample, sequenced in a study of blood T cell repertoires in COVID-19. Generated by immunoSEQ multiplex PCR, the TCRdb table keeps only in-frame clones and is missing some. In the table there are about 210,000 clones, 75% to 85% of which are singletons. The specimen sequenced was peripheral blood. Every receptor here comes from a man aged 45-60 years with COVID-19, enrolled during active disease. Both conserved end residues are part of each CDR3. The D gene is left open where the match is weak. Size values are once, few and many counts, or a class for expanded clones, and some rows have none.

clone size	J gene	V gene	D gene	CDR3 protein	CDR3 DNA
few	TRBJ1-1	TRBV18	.	CASSPTRQFNTEAFF	TGTGCCAGCTCACCAACGCGACAGTTTAACACTGAAGCTTTCTTT
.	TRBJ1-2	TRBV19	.	CASSTGGLSGYTF	TGTGCCAGTAGTACCGGGGGACTTAGCGGCTACACCTTC
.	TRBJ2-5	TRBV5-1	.	CASSFGRSQETQYF	TGCGCCAGCAGCTTCGGCAGGTCCCAAGAGACCCAGTACTTC
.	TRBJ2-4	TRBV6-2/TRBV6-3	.	CASSPRPLAGFDIQYF	TGTGCCAGCAGCCCTCGGCCCCTAGCCGGGTTTGACATTCAGTACTTC
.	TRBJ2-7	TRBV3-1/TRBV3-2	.	CASSQLQGHEQYF	TGTGCCAGCAGCCAGCTTCAGGGTCACGAGCAGTACTTC
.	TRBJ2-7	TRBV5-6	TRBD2	CASRTSGGYEQYF	TGTGCCAGCAGGACTAGCGGGGGATACGAGCAGTACTTC
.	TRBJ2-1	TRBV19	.	CASSIVSRGARNEQFF	TGTGCCAGTAGTATAGTATCCCGGGGGGCAAGGAATGAGCAGTTCTTC
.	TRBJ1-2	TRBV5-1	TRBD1	CASSRGQPRDGYTF	TGCGCCAGCAGCCGGGGACAGCCTAGAGATGGCTACACCTTC
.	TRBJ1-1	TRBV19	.	CASSSTGHTEAFF	TGTGCCAGTAGTTCGACAGGCCACACTGAAGCTTTCTTT
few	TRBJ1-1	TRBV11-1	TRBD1	CASSRDREWAFF	TGTGCCAGCAGCCGAGACAGGGAGTGGGCTTTCTTT
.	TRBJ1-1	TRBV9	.	CASSVGHRNTEAFF	TGTGCCAGCAGCGTAGGCCATAGGAACACTGAAGCTTTCTTT
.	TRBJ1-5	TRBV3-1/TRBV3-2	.	CASSQGHGNQPQHF	TGTGCCAGCAGCCAAGGACACGGCAATCAGCCCCAGCATTTT
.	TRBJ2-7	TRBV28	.	CASSLRLARHEQYF	TGTGCCAGCAGTTTAAGGCTAGCGAGGCACGAGCAGTACTTC
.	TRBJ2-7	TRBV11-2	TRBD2	CASSLTGGVLGLPYEQYF	TGTGCCAGCAGCCTTACGGGAGGGGTCCTTGGCCTTCCCTACGAGCAGTACTTC
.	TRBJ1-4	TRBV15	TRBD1	CATSRGQGFATNEKLFF	TGTGCCACCAGCAGAGGACAGGGATTTGCAACTAATGAAAAACTGTTTTTT
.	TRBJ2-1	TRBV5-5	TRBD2	CASSLGLAVYNEQFF	TGTGCCAGCAGCCTGGGACTAGCGGTGTACAATGAGCAGTTCTTC
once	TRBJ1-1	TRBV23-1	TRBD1	CASSQSGQHKAFF	TGCGCCAGCAGTCAATCGGGACAGCACAAAGCTTTCTTT
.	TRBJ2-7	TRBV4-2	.	CASSLSSGSTYEQYF	TGTGCCAGCAGCCTCAGCTCGGGGTCAACCTACGAGCAGTACTTC
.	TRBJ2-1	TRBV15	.	CATEPSHSFYNEQFF	TGTGCCACCGAACCTAGTCATTCCTTCTACAATGAGCAGTTCTTC
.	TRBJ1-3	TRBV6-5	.	CASSYDPRVMGNTIYF	TGTGCCAGCAGTTACGATCCGAGAGTAATGGGAAACACCATATATTTT
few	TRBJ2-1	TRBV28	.	CASRGAGSNEQFF	TGTGCCAGCAGGGGGGCAGGATCGAATGAGCAGTTCTTC
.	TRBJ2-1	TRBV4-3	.	CASSQGSWDEQFF	TGCGCCAGCAGCCAAGGGAGCTGGGATGAGCAGTTCTTC
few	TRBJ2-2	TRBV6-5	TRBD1	CASNRQGNTGELFF	TGTGCCAGCAATCGACAGGGTAACACCGGGGAGCTGTTTTTT
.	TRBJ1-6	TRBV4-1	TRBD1	CASSQITDRANSPLHF	TGCGCCAGCAGCCAAATAACCGACAGGGCTAATTCACCCCTCCACTTT
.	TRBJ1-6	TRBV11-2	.	CASRQGYNSPLHF	TGTGCCAGCAGACAGGGTTATAATTCACCCCTCCACTTT
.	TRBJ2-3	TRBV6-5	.	CASSDSQVSTDTQYF	TGTGCCAGCAGTGACTCACAGGTCTCCACAGATACGCAGTATTTT
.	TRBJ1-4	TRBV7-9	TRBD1	CASSLPTGANEKLFF	TGTGCCAGCAGCTTACCGACAGGGGCTAATGAAAAACTGTTTTTT
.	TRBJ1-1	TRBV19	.	CASSILDSNTEAFF	TGTGCCAGTAGTATACTGGACTCGAACACTGAAGCTTTCTTT
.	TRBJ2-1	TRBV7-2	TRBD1	CASSSQGHEQFF	TGTGCCAGCAGCTCACAGGGGCATGAGCAGTTCTTC
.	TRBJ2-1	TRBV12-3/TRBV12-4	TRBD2	CASSFGGGAGQFF	TGTGCCAGCAGTTTTGGCGGGGGGGCCGGTCAGTTCTTC
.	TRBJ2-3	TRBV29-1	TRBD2	CSVGFSGFSNTQYF	TGCAGCGTTGGGTTTAGCGGGTTCTCGAATACGCAGTATTTT
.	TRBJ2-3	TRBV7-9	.	CASSRSGAGDTQYF	TGTGCCAGCAGCCGTTCTGGGGCCGGAGATACGCAGTATTTT
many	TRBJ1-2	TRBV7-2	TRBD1	CASSPGQGNYGYTF	TGTGCCAGCAGCCCGGGACAGGGAAACTATGGCTACACCTTC
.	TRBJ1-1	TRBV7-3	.	CASSDTPGTEAFF	TGTGCCAGCAGTGACACCCCGGGGACTGAAGCTTTCTTT
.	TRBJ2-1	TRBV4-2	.	CASSTSPRSYNEQFF	TGTGCCAGCAGCACGAGCCCGCGTTCCTACAATGAGCAGTTCTTC
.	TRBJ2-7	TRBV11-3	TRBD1	CASSPGQGAYEQYF	TGTGCCAGCAGCCCCGGACAGGGAGCCTACGAGCAGTACTTC
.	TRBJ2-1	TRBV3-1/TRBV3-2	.	CASSPLSVGGEQFF	TGTGCCAGCAGCCCGCTATCTGTCGGCGGTGAGCAGTTCTTC
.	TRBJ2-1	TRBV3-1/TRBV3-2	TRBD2	CASSQGLAGGIYNEQFF	TGTGCCAGCAGCCAGGGACTAGCGGGGGGGATTTACAATGAGCAGTTCTTC
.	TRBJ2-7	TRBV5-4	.	CASSSQGREREQYF	TGTGCCAGCAGCTCACAGGGCAGAGAGAGGGAGCAGTACTTC
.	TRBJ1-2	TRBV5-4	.	CASSLAGEDGYTF	TGTGCCAGCAGCTTGGCTGGGGAGGATGGCTACACCTTC